This T cell receptor (beta chain) was sequenced in a study of T cells in localized non-small cell lung cancer. Method: immunoSEQ multiplex PCR; TCRdb's copy keeps in-frame clones and lacks some. The data show more than 2,500 clones, with around a quarter seen just once and around 13% held by the top ten. This clone is labeled medium-sized. Its antigen is still unknown. CDR1 and CDR2 from the germline V gene are SGHNT and YENEEA. There are 14 residues in the CDR3. The V end lost 4 bases, the J end lost 7 bases, and 17 bases lay between the germline ends. Samples of adjacent lung (free of atypia) were collected at least 2 cm from the tumor margin. The study, taken as a whole, reports: Paired adjacent lung recovered a median around 60 of the top 100 tumor clones. As only one tumor region underwent sequencing, heterogeneity remains possible. Among the tissues sampled, uninvolved adjacent lung had the highest T cell clonality, above tumor.

V and J are TRBV11-3 and TRBJ2-7; D is possibly TRBD2 (7 bases). Specimen: normal lung tissue next to the tumor, collected before any cancer treatment. This clonotype was sampled from a male donor at least 60 years old with stage II lung adenocarcinoma. CDR3 DNA: TGTGCCAGCAGCTCCCGGGGGGCCCAAATAGAGCAGTACTTC. Residues: CASSSRGAQIEQYF.